The clone carrying this T cell receptor beta chain was found many times. The germline CDR1 and CDR2 sequences are ENHRY and SYGVKD. Deletions cut 10 bases from V and 0 bases from J, with 8 bases between. There are 12 residues in the CDR3. TCRdb recomputed calls from the reads with MiXCR, one row per CDR3 protein. The sample consists of almost 500,000 distinct CDR3 sequences, approximately 11% of them appearing once. This record comes from a study of T cell repertoires in cytomegalovirus infection. Study background: CMV infection and matching HLA type were both indicated by public TCR beta signatures.

Specimen: PBMCs. The chain recombines TRBV10-3 with TRBJ2-3; D remains unclear. The TCR was taken from a human donor in good health (CMV status not recorded). Some clones in this sample may be carry-over from other donors' samples. The DNA for the CDR3 is TGTGCCAGCGGTACTAGCACAGATACGCAGTATTTT. Translating it yields CASGTSTDTQYF.